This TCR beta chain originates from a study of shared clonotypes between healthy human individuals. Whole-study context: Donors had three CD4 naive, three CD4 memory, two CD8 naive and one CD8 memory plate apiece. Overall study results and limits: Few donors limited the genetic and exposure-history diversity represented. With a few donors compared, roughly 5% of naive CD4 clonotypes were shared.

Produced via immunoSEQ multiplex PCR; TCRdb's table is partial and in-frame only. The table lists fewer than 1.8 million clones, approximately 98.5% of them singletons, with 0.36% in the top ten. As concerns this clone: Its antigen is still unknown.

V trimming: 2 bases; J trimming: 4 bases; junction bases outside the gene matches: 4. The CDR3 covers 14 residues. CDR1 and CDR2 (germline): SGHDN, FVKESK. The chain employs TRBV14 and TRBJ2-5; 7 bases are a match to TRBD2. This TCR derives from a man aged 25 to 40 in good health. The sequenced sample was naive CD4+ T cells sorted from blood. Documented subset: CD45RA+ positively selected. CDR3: CASSQMSGGETQYF. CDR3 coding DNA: TGTGCCAGCAGCCAAATGTCGGGAGGAGAGACCCAGTACTTC.